This T cell receptor beta chain was captured in a study of CD8 T cells in ankylosing spondylitis. This clonotype has at least ten counts. The antigen remains undetermined. Notes on the study in general: Relatively rare in peripheral blood, disease-linked clones were also CD8+. Disease-linked clones reportedly concentrated significantly in matched ankylosing spondylitis synovial fluid.

TCRdb recomputed calls from the 5' RACE reads with MiXCR, one row per CDR3 protein. The sample lists hundreds of thousands of distinct CDR3 sequences, roughly 8.6% seen once, with approximately 6.2% in the top ten. This CDR3 has 15 residues. Germline V gene lookup returns CDR1 SEHNR and CDR2 FQNEAQ (reference sequence). Trimming cost V 5 bases and J 1 base, with 13 bases left between them. The sequencing sample was made of blood, either unsorted or a sorted T cell fraction (not recorded which). This TCR was recovered from a male donor with ankylosing spondylitis or in good health (not recorded which). The rearrangement joins TRBV7-9 to TRBJ2-3; D is unresolved. The CDR3: CASSRSGWGTDTQYF. CDR3 nucleotides: TGTGCCAGCAGCCGTAGTGGGTGGGGCACAGATACGCAGTATTTT.